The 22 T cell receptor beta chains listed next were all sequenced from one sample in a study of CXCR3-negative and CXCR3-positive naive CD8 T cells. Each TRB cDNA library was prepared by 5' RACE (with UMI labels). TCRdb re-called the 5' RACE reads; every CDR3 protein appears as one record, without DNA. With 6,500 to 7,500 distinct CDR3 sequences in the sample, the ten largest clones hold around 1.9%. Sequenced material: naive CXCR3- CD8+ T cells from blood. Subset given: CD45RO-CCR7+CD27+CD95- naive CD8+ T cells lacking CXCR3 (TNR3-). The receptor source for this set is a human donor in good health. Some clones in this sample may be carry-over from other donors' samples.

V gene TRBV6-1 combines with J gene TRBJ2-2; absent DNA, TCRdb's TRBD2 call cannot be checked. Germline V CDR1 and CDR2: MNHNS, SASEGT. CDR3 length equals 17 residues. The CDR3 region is CANTGLAGDYRTGELFF.

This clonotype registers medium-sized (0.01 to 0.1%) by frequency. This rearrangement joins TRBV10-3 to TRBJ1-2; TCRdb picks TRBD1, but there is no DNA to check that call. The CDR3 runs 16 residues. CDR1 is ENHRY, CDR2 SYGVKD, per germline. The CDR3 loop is CAISESSSTGLYGYTF.

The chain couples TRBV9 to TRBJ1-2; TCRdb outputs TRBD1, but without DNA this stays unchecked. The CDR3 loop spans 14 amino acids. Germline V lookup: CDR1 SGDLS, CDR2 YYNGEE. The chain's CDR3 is CASSIGTGNYGYTF. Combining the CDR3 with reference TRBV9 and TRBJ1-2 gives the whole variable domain DSGVTQTPKHLITATGQRVTLRCSPRSGDLSVYWYQQSLDQGLQFLIQYYNGEERAKGNILERFSAQQFPDLHSELNLSSLELGDSALYFCASSIGTGNYGYTFGSGTRLTVV.

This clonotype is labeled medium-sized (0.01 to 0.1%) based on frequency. The CDR3 reads CSHLSRNTGELFF. The chain joins TRBV29-1 to TRBJ2-2; the TRBD1 assignment by TCRdb is unverifiable without DNA. CDR1 is SQVTM and CDR2 is ANQGSEA in the germline V gene. The CDR3 extends over 13 amino acids.

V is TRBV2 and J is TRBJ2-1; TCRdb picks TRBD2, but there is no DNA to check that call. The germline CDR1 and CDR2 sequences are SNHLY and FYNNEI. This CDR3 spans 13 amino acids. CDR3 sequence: CASRLAGHNEQFF.

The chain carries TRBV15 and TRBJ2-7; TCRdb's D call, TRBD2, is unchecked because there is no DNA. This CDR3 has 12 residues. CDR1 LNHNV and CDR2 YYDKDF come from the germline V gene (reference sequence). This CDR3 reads CATRAGTYEQYF.

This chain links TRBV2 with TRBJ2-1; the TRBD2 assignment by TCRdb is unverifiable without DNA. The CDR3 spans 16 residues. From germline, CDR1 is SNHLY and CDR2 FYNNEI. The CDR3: CASNSLGPDSYNEQFF.

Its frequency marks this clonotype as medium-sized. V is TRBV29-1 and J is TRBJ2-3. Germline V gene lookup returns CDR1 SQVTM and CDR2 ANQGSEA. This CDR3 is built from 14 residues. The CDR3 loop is CSVDRDQDADTQYF.

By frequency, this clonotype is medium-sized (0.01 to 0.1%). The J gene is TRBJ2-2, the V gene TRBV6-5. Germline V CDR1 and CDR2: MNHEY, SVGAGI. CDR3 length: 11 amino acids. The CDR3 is CASSYAGELFF.

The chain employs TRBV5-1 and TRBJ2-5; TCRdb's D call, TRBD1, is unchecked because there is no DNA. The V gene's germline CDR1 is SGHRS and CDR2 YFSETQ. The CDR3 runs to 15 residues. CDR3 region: CASSLDGTLQETQYF. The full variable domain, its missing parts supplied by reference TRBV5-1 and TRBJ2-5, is KAGVTQTPRYLIKTRGQQVTLSCSPISGHRSVSWYQQTPGQGLQFLFEYFSETQRNKGNFPGRFSGRQFSNSRSEMNVSTLELGDSALYLCASSLDGTLQETQYFGPGTRLLVL.

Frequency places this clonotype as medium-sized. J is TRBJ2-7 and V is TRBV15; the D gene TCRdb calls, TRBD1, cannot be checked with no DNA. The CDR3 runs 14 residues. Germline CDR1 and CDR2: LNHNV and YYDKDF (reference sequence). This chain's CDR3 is CATSSRTGAYEQYF.

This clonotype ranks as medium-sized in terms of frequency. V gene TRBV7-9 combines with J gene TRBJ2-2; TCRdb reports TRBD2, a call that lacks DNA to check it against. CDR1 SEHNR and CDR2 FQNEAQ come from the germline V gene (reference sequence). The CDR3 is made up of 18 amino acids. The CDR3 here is CASSLGLAGGFNTGELFF. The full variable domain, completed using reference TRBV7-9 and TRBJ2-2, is DTGVSQNPRHKITKRGQNVTFRCDPISEHNRLYWYRQTLGQGPEFLTYFQNEAQLEKSRLLSDRFSAERPKGSFSTLEIQRTEQGDSAMYLCASSLGLAGGFNTGELFFGEGSRLTVL.

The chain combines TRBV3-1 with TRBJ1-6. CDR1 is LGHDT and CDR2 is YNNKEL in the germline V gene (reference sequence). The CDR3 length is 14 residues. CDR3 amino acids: CASSQGKYNSPLHF.

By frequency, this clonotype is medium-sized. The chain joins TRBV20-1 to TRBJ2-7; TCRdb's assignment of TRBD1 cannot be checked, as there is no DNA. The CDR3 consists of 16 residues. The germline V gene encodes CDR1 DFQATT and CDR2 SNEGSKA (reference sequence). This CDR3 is CSARDFKVQGGDEQYF.

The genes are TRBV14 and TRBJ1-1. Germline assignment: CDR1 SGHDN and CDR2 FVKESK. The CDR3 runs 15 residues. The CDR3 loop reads CASSQTYWGNPQAFF.

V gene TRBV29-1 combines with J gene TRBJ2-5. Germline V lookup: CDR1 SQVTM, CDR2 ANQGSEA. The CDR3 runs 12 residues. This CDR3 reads CSVEGGTRDQYF.

CDR3 sequence: CASSQTRVYEQFF. This rearrangement joins TRBV4-1 to TRBJ2-1; absent DNA, TCRdb's TRBD2 call cannot be checked. The CDR3 is 13 residues long. From germline, CDR1 is MGHRA and CDR2 YSYEKL.

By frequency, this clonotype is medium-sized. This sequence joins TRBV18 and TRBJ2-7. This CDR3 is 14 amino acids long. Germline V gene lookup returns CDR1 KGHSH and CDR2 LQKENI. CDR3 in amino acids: CASSPPGLSYEQYF.

CDR3 amino acids: CASSALDGGDQPQHF. This chain links TRBV10-2 with TRBJ1-5; TCRdb lists TRBD1, though no DNA is available to test this call. The germline gives CDR1 WSHSY, CDR2 SAAADI. The CDR3 spans 15 residues.

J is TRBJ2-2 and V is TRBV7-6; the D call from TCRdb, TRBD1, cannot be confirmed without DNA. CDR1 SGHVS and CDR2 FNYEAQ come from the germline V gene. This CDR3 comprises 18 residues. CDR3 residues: CASSLAQQGTTNTGELFF.

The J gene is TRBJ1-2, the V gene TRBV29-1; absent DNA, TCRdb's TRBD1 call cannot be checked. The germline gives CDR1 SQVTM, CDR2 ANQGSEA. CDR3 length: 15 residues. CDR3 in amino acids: CSVGEGGPPNYGYTF.

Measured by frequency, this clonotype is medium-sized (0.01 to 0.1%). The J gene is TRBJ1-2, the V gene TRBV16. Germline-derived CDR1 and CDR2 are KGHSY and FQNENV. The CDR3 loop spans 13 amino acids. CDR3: CASSQSFSYGYTF.